This entry concerns a single TCR beta chain. These data originate in a study of control samples from healthy donors and cancer patients. Trimming cost V 6 bases and J 5 bases; bases outside gene matches: 10. The germline gives CDR1 MDHEN, CDR2 SYDVKM. The CDR3 covers 15 residues. Clones were read by immunoSEQ multiplex PCR, and TCRdb kept only the in-frame ones, dropping some. This sample has 150,000 to 200,000 clones; under 95% occur once, and the top ten carry approximately 1.5%. The sequence was collected from a woman younger than 30 in good health. The J gene is TRBJ1-2, the V gene TRBV28; 9 bases match TRBD1. The sequencing sample was made of blood. The CDR3 region is CASSHTGTGRYGYTF. For the CDR3, the DNA is TGTGCCAGCAGCCATACCGGGACAGGGAGGTATGGCTACACCTTC.